This T cell receptor beta chain was identified during a study of blood T cell repertoires in COVID-19. Across the whole study: Acute-phase and convalescent COVID-19 samples originated in the United States, Italy and Spain. Nucleic acid was either cDNA or gDNA, and it came from T cells, B-cell-depleted T cells, or PBMCs.

Per the study methods: Estimation of nucleated cell counts relied on the amplification of reference gene primers. Some clones are missing from TCRdb's copy, which holds only in-frame ones; the method was immunoSEQ multiplex PCR. Clone size and V and J calls were adopted from that table, with D and trimming inferred from the DNA. The sample lists 100,000 to 150,000 clones, 80% to 90% seen once, with around 4.2% in the top ten. A Seattle source enrolled patients during active infection and followed them longitudinally. The sample comprised peripheral blood. This clonotype originated in a man aged 60 to 69 with COVID-19, enrolled during active disease.

CDR3: CASSLEASGGWSFF. CDR3 bases: TGTGCCAGCAGCTTAGAGGCTAGCGGGGGTTGGTCGTTCTTC. J is TRBJ2-1 and V is TRBV11-1, with 10 positions matching TRBD2. The trim removed 1 base at V and 15 bases at J, leaving 9 bases unmatched. The CDR3 length is 14 residues. Germline values: CDR1 SGHAT, CDR2 FQDESV (reference sequence).